This T cell receptor (beta chain) was sequenced for a study of blood T cell repertoires in COVID-19. About the research overall: Sample material is recorded as cDNA or gDNA derived from T cells, B-cell-depleted T cells, or PBMCs.

In the source study's methods: Amplification from reference gene primers served as the basis for estimated nucleated cell counts. Sequenced by immunoSEQ multiplex PCR; TCRdb stores in-frame clones only, minus some. V and J calls and clone size are as listed in that table; D and trimming were resolved from the DNA. The sample contains approximately 330,000 clones, roughly 87% of which appear only once. The germline gives CDR1 MNHEY, CDR2 SVGAGI. V dropped 6 bases and J dropped 4 bases, with 12 bases sitting between them. The CDR3 length is 14 residues. This chain connects TRBV6-5 to TRBJ1-4; D not certain. This TCR was sampled from a man aged 30 to 45 with COVID-19, enrolled during active disease. Sequenced input: peripheral blood. The CDR3 coding sequence is TGTGCCAGCAGGAGGCCGGCCAGTAATGAAAAACTGTTTTTT. It yields the protein CASRRPASNEKLFF.